This T cell receptor (beta chain) was sequenced in a study of cytomegalovirus exposure and HLA in healthy donors. This CDR3 has 13 residues. Trimming shortened V by 0 bases and J by 5 bases, and 7 bases separated the two germline ends. Germline V gene lookup returns CDR1 LGHNA and CDR2 YSLEER. Healthy bone marrow donors made up the cohort. The PCR had 60 Vbeta and 13 Jbeta primers. Data came from immunoSEQ multiplex PCR; TCRdb stores just in-frame clones and leaves some out. The sample consists of about 190,000 clones, about 12% of them appearing once. The TCR sequence derives from a man between 45 and 60 years old in good health and CMV-seropositive. Material for sequencing was PBMCs. The J gene is TRBJ2-5, the V gene TRBV4-3; D gene ambiguous. The DNA for the CDR3 is TGCGCCAGCAGCCAAGAAACTCGGGAGACCCAGTACTTC. Translated, it gives CASSQETRETQYF.